Sequencing of this TCR beta chain was carried out in a study of blood T cell repertoires in COVID-19. Study overall: Acute-phase and convalescent COVID-19 samples originated in the United States, Italy and Spain. PBMCs, B-cell-depleted T cells, or T cells provided the cDNA or gDNA that made up the material.

The germline V and J ends were trimmed by 6 bases and 4 bases, with 11 bases remaining between them. The germline gives CDR1 KGHDR, CDR2 SFDVKD. The CDR3 sequence is 13 residues long. In the original workflow: Amplification with reference gene primers provided the estimates of nucleated cell counts. The assay was immunoSEQ multiplex PCR, and TCRdb's table has in-frame clones only and misses some. Clone size and the V and J calls come from that table; the DNA yielded D and trimming. This sample has 85,000 to 100,000 clones, with 70% to 80% found just once. The origin of this receptor is a woman of 80 years or more with active or convalescent COVID-19. Sequenced: peripheral blood. This rearrangement joins TRBV24-1 to TRBJ2-5; possible D gene TRBD2, 5 bases. CDR3 amino acids: CATSQAGIETQYF. The CDR3 DNA is TGTGCCACCAGTCAGGCCGGGATAGAGACCCAGTACTTC.